This T cell receptor (beta chain) originates from a study of cytomegalovirus exposure and HLA in healthy donors. Study observations and caveats: More clonal expansion characterized HLA-associated TCR beta chains than equally common others in a later analysis.

A word on this clone: Its target is unknown.

Healthy bone marrow donors made up the donors. A multiplex PCR was run with 60 Vbeta primers and 13 Jbeta primers. TCRdb keeps only in-frame clones here, not all; method: immunoSEQ multiplex PCR. In total, the table holds fewer than 200,000 clones. CDR1 is SGHAT, CDR2 FQNNGV, per germline. The CDR3 is made up of 14 amino acids. With V trimmed by 2 bases and J by 6 bases, 6 bases remained unmatched. This chain uses TRBV11-2 with TRBJ1-2; 7 nucleotides agree with TRBD1. The TCR sequence derives from a young man in good health and CMV-seronegative. Sequenced material: PBMCs. As DNA, the CDR3 is TGTGCCAGCAGCTTAAATCTCCAGGGGGATGGCTACACCTTC. It specifies CASSLNLQGDGYTF. Filled out from reference TRBV11-2 and TRBJ1-2, the complete variable domain reads EAGVAQSPRYKIIEKRQSVAFWCNPISGHATLYWYQQILGQGPKLLIQFQNNGVVDDSQLPKDRFSAERLKGVDSTLKIQPAKLEDSAVYLCASSLNLQGDGYTFGSGTRLTVV.